This T cell receptor beta chain is drawn from a study of response to subunit inactivated influenza vaccine listed by TCRdb under 2018. Background on the whole study: To follow how T cells responded to a trivalent subunit inactivated influenza vaccine, the researchers relied on deep quantitative profiling of the T cell receptor repertoire.

The library was generated by RT-PCR. For sequencing, an Illumina HiSeq 2500 was employed. The public reads were quality trimmed at Q25 with fastp and then assembled into clones with MiXCR by TCRdb, keeping productive beta chains. Each entry merges the rows of one CDR3 protein and shows their most common DNA and genes. Here the sample has fewer than 400,000 distinct CDR3 sequences; 21% occur a single time. Of the sample, roughly a tenth falls within the top ten clones. The CDR3, from cysteine to phenylalanine, totals 12 residues. Solely the CDR3 DNA is kept, with 36 bases framed from the first base. V loses 5 bases, J loses 6 bases, and the germline ends lie 10 bases apart. The germline V gene (reference sequence) specifies MNHNY as CDR1 and SVGAGI as CDR2. Broad study findings and their caveats: The authors suggested that each seasonal influenza vaccination may recruit only a limited number of new T cells.

Points on this clonotype: This clone's antigen is unknown. Base qualities were left out, and no much larger clone turns up one base away.

The sequence was collected from a man between 50 and 70 years old who received an inactivated influenza vaccine. Donor details come from another sample of the same person, matched by shared clones. This sample comprised PBMCs from blood, obtained approximately 20 months after vaccination. This chain is built from TRBV6-6 and TRBJ1-2, with the D gene not clear enough to name. In nucleotides, the sequence is TGTGCCAGCAGTCCTTCGACAAATGGCTACACCTTC. This translates into CASSPSTNGYTF.